The 32 T cell receptor beta chains presented below share a single source sample, sequenced in a study of T cells in Graves' hyperthyroidism and ophthalmopathy. Researchers took RNA transcripts and amplified the TCR beta CDR3 regions from them. With the HTBI primer set, the TCR CDR3 went through a first round of RT-PCR. TCRdb fed the multiplex PCR reads into MiXCR, producing one record per CDR3 protein. The sample carries approximately 210,000 distinct CDR3 sequences, 17% recorded once. Sequencing input: blood. Receptors were obtained from a man aged 50 to 60 with Graves' hyperthyroidism.

This clonotype was seen many times. This sequence joins TRBV18 and TRBJ2-5; the match to TRBD1 covers 9 bases. The CDR3 length is 15 residues. The germline V gene encodes CDR1 KGHSH and CDR2 LQKENI. V dropped 2 bases and J dropped 4; count of bases not matched to a gene: 5. CDR3 sequence (DNA): TGTGCCAGCTCACCAAAGGACAGGGGTCGAGAGACCCAGTACTTC. Translating gives CASSPKDRGRETQYF.

The chain combines TRBV3-1 with TRBJ2-1; 16 bases agree with TRBD2. Germline-derived CDR1 and CDR2 are LGHDT and YNNKEL (reference sequence). Trimming took 0 bases from V and 6 from J; bases not matched to a gene: 8. The CDR3 sequence is 19 residues long. The CDR3 sequence is CASSQEGLAGGSGGNEQFF. CDR3 nucleotides: TGTGCCAGCAGCCAAGAGGGACTAGCGGGAGGGTCGGGGGGCAATGAGCAGTTCTTC.

This clonotype was counted at least ten times. The V and J genes are TRBV18 and TRBJ2-7; TRBD2 matches 7 bases. After removal of 5 bases from V and 5 bases from J, the junction contained 6 bases not matched to a gene. The V gene's germline CDR1 is KGHSH and CDR2 LQKENI. This CDR3 is 13 amino acids long. As DNA, the CDR3 is TGTGCCAGCTCATTGGCGGGAGCCCACGAGCAGTACTTC. Encoded protein: CASSLAGAHEQYF. Looking up the rest from reference TRBV18 and TRBJ2-7 gives the full variable domain: NAGVMQNPRHLVRRRGQEARLRCSPMKGHSHVYWYRQLPEEGLKFMVYLQKENIIDESGMPKERFSAEFPKEGPSILRIQQVVRGDSAAYFCASSLAGAHEQYFGPGTRLTVT.

The chain couples TRBV4-1 to TRBJ2-6; D gene uncertain. The germline V and J ends were trimmed by 5 bases and 0 bases, with 11 bases remaining between them. CDR1 is MGHRA and CDR2 is YSYEKL in the germline V gene. CDR3 size: 16 residues. The CDR3 sequence is CASSFQANSGANVLTF. The DNA of the CDR3 is TGCGCCAGCAGCTTCCAGGCGAACTCTGGGGCCAACGTCCTGACTTTC.

This clonotype showed up many times. This chain links TRBV6-1 with TRBJ1-5; the match to TRBD1 covers 10 bases. The germline CDR1 and CDR2 sequences are MNHNS and SASEGT. Unmatched junction bases numbered 10, after V lost 5 bases and J lost 0 bases. The CDR3 runs to 18 residues. For the CDR3, the DNA is TGTGCCAGCAGTCCACGACAGGGGGCCACTTATAGCAATCAGCCCCAGCATTTT. As protein: CASSPRQGATYSNQPQHF.

This sequence joins TRBV29-1 and TRBJ2-7, with 14 bases lining up with TRBD2. The CDR3 is made up of 16 amino acids. Germline V lookup: CDR1 SQVTM, CDR2 ANQGSEA. Trimming cost V 7 bases and J 5 bases; bases outside gene matches: 13. DNA of the CDR3: TGCAGCGCTACGGGGACTAGCGGGAGCCAATGGAACGAGCAGTACTTC. Its translation is CSATGTSGSQWNEQYF.

This clonotype was found many times. This rearrangement joins TRBV12-3 or TRBV12-4 to TRBJ2-7; D may be TRBD1 (6 bases). V lost 4 bases and J 8 bases, leaving 12 bases between the germline ends. This CDR3 region has 12 residues. DNA of the CDR3: TGTGCCAGCAGTTCAATGGGGGCGAAGCAGTACTTC. Its translation: CASSSMGAKQYF.

This clonotype was detected a few times. The J gene is TRBJ2-3, the V gene TRBV6-1; unclear D gene. In germline, CDR1 is MNHNS, CDR2 SASEGT. Deletions cut 7 bases from V and 5 bases from J, with 7 bases between. The length of the CDR3 is 11 residues. The CDR3 loop reads CASKRGDTQYF. DNA for the CDR3: TGTGCCAGCAAGAGAGGAGATACGCAGTATTTT.

There are a few counts of this clonotype. The rearrangement joins TRBV11-3 to TRBJ1-4, with 7 bases that match TRBD1. The CDR3 runs 19 residues. The germline CDR1 and CDR2 sequences are SGHNT and YENEEA. Trimming cost V 5 bases and J 2 bases; bases outside gene matches: 17. The CDR3 sequence is CASSPGGMTGRGTNEKLFF. The DNA for the CDR3 is TGTGCCAGCAGCCCAGGCGGGATGACAGGGCGCGGTACTAATGAAAAACTGTTTTTT.

This clonotype was seen only once. A read error may produce the germline difference seen at one junction end. The chain carries TRBV2 and TRBJ2-5; no definite D call. Germline V gene lookup returns CDR1 SNHLY and CDR2 FYNNEI. This CDR3 spans 13 amino acids. CDR3 sequence: CASNEGIGETQYF. The CDR3 DNA is TGTGCCAGCAATGAAGGTATTGGGGAGACCCAGTACTTC. The full variable domain, rest sourced from reference TRBV2 and TRBJ2-5, is EPEVTQTPSHQVTQMGQEVILRCVPISNHLYFYWYRQILGQKVEFLVSFYNNEISEKSEIFDDQFSVERPDGSNFTLKIRSTKLEDSAMYFCASNEGIGETQYFGPGTRLLVL.

The genes are TRBV7-9 and TRBJ1-3; D gene ambiguous. Per the germline V gene, CDR1 is SEHNR and CDR2 is FQNEAQ (reference sequence). Trimming stripped 2 bases from V and 5 bases from J, with 10 bases between. The CDR3 runs to 14 residues. As DNA, the CDR3 is TGTGCCAGCAGCTTATCACGGGGTCGAAACACCATATATTTT. Its translation: CASSLSRGRNTIYF. Using reference TRBV7-9 and TRBJ1-3 for the parts outside the CDR3, the full variable domain is DTGVSQNPRHKITKRGQNVTFRCDPISEHNRLYWYRQTLGQGPEFLTYFQNEAQLEKSRLLSDRFSAERPKGSFSTLEIQRTEQGDSAMYLCASSLSRGRNTIYFGEGSWLTVV.

This clonotype was found many times. V usage is TRBV5-1 and J usage is TRBJ2-5; D gene ambiguous. V was clipped by 0 bases and J by 5 bases, with 8 bases between them. Germline loops: CDR1 SGHRS, CDR2 YFSETQ. This CDR3 region has 13 residues. Written as DNA, the CDR3 is TGCGCCAGCAGCTTGGAGGAAGCGGAGACCCAGTACTTC. It specifies CASSLEEAETQYF.

On this clonotype itself: At one of its ends the junction is not consistent with the germline gene, which may arise from a read error. The chain carries TRBV12-3 or TRBV12-4 and TRBJ2-1; 16 bases are shared with TRBD2. The CDR3 totals 13 residues. Here the CDR3 DNA reads TGTGCCAGCAGAGGGACTAGCGGGAGGGATTTGGTCTTC. Translation gives CASRGTSGRDLVF.

DNA for the CDR3: TGTGCCAGCAGTTTTATTCCTTTGGGGGCTAGGTACGAGCAGTACTTC. It yields the protein CASSFIPLGARYEQYF. This chain joins TRBV28 and TRBJ2-7; tentatively, D is TRBD1 (6 bases). V lost 3 bases to trimming and J lost 4 bases, with 19 bases between them. Germline assignment: CDR1 MDHEN and CDR2 SYDVKM. The CDR3 extends over 16 amino acids.

This clonotype was detected many times. The V gene is TRBV6-1, the J gene TRBJ2-7, with D perhaps TRBD1 (6 bases). The germline V gene has CDR1 MNHNS and CDR2 SASEGT. CDR3 length: 15 residues. The V and J ends lost 5 bases and 2 bases respectively, with 16 bases between them. The CDR3 nucleotides are TGTGCCAGCAGTCTATCCCGGGACACTGCCTACGAGCAGTACTTC. Protein sequence: CASSLSRDTAYEQYF.

The gene calls are TRBV7-3 and TRBJ2-7, with 8 nucleotides matching TRBD2. Germline CDR1 and CDR2: SGHTA and FQGTGA. The CDR3 runs 13 residues. V lost 6 bases, J lost 5 bases, and 6 bases stayed unmatched. The CDR3 sequence is CASSIGTRNEQYF. The DNA for the CDR3 is TGTGCCAGCAGTATCGGGACTAGAAACGAGCAGTACTTC.

The V gene is TRBV5-1, the J gene TRBJ2-1, with D possibly matching TRBD2 (5 bases). Germline V gene data show CDR1 as SGHRS and CDR2 as YFSETQ. This CDR3 comprises 13 residues. V gave up 3 bases and J gave up 10 bases, with 14 bases separating them. The CDR3 loop is CASSSLPRAEQFF. CDR3 nucleotides: TGCGCCAGCAGCTCGCTCCCGAGGGCCGAGCAGTTCTTC.

V usage is TRBV28 and J usage is TRBJ2-2, with D tentatively TRBD1 (6 bases). Trimming removed 10 bases at V and 6 bases at J, with 18 bases between. This CDR3 has 14 amino acids. Looked up from germline, CDR1 is MDHEN and CDR2 is SYDVKM. The CDR3 loop reads CATKQGAFAGELFF. DNA of the CDR3: TGTGCCACCAAACAGGGAGCCTTTGCCGGGGAGCTGTTTTTT. Full variable domain (outside the CDR3, taken from reference TRBV28 and TRBJ2-2): DVKVTQSSRYLVKRTGEKVFLECVQDMDHENMFWYRQDPGLGLRLIYFSYDVKMKEKGDIPEGYSVSREKKERFSLILESASTNQTSMYLCATKQGAFAGELFFGEGSRLTVL.

This clonotype was seen once. The gene calls are TRBV12-3 or TRBV12-4 and TRBJ1-4; TRBD1 is a possible D gene (5 bases). Trimming left V 8 bases short and J 8 bases short, with 18 bases between. The CDR3 covers 14 residues. The CDR3 reads CASAQEGFQEKLFF. The CDR3 region has the DNA TGTGCCAGCGCACAGGAGGGGTTTCAGGAAAAACTGTTTTTT.

The table lists this clonotype with many counts. The V and J genes are TRBV3-1 and TRBJ2-4, with 11 bases that match TRBD2. Germline CDR1 and CDR2: LGHDT and YNNKEL (reference sequence). The CDR3 contains 16 residues. After removal of 0 bases from V and 6 bases from J, the junction contained 4 bases not matched to a gene. CDR3 bases: TGTGCCAGCAGCCAAGATCCCGGGACTAGCGGAAACATTCAGTACTTC. Translation: CASSQDPGTSGNIQYF. Using reference TRBV3-1 and TRBJ2-4 for the parts outside the CDR3, the full variable domain is DTAVSQTPKYLVTQMGNDKSIKCEQNLGHDTMYWYKQDSKKFLKIMFSYNNKELIINETVPNRFSPKSPDKAHLNLHINSLELGDSAVYFCASSQDPGTSGNIQYFGAGTRLSVL.

The table lists this clonotype with many counts. CDR3 nucleotides: TGTGCCAGCAATGGAGGGACTAGCAGAACCTACAATGAGCAGTTCTTC. This translates into CASNGGTSRTYNEQFF. The chain employs TRBV28 and TRBJ2-1; 9 bases fit TRBD2. Losses at the gene ends were 7 bases for V and 2 bases for J; bases not matched to a gene: 9. Germline-derived CDR1 and CDR2 are MDHEN and SYDVKM. The CDR3 is made up of 16 amino acids.

There are many counts of this clonotype. This chain uses TRBV20-1 with TRBJ2-3; 8 bases are shared with TRBD2. Germline V lookup: CDR1 DFQATT, CDR2 SNEGSKA (reference sequence). CDR3 length: 16 residues. V lost 1 base and J lost 4; bases outside the gene matches: 10. CDR3 bases: TGCAGTGCTAGAGCCCCCTTGGCGGGAGGTCCAGATACGCAGTATTTT. This sequence encodes CSARAPLAGGPDTQYF.

This clonotype was counted at least ten times. The chain is built from TRBV7-2 and TRBJ2-5; D might be TRBD2 (5 bases). CDR3 length: 15 amino acids. V shed 5 bases and J shed 5 bases, with 18 bases lying between them. Germline values: CDR1 SGHTA, CDR2 FQGNSA. CDR3 loop: CASSLTSTHLETQYF. CDR3 DNA sequence: TGTGCCAGCAGCCTAACTAGTACTCACTTGGAGACCCAGTACTTC.

The table lists this clonotype with a few counts. CDR3 residues: CASSLGTLSEAFF. Here the CDR3 DNA reads TGTGCCAGCAGCTTAGGAACGTTGTCTGAAGCTTTCTTT. This chain links TRBV7-8 with TRBJ1-1; no clear D. Trimming left V 1 base short and J 6 bases short, with 9 bases between. Germline CDR1 is SGHVS and CDR2 is FQNEAQ. CDR3 size: 13 residues. The complete variable domain, with remaining parts taken from reference TRBV7-8 and TRBJ1-1, reads GAGVSQSPRYKVAKRGQDVALRCDPISGHVSLFWYQQALGQGPEFLTYFQNEAQLDKSGLPSDRFFAERPEGSVSTLKIQRTQQEDSAVYLCASSLGTLSEAFFGQGTRLTVV.

This clonotype turned up a few times. This sequence may be a read error, since a much larger clone differs from it by one base. The chain joins TRBV18 to TRBJ1-2; tentatively, D is TRBD1 (5 bases). Between the trimmed V and J ends, which lost 2 bases and 0 bases, there was a span of 13 bases. The germline V gene encodes CDR1 KGHSH and CDR2 LQKENI. There are 16 residues in the CDR3. In DNA, the CDR3 is TGTGCCAGCTCACCAGGGGCAGGTCCCTCTAACTATGGCTACACCTTC. It translates to CASSPGAGPSNYGYTF.

This clonotype was seen only a few times. V usage is TRBV18 and J usage is TRBJ2-1; the D is unclear. The V gene lost 0 bases and the J gene lost 9 bases, with 12 bases spanning the gap. Germline CDR1 and CDR2: KGHSH and LQKENI. CDR3 size: 14 residues. In DNA form, the CDR3 reads TGTGCCAGCTCACCACCTGGATCCGGCGGTGAGCAGTTCTTC. Translation: CASSPPGSGGEQFF.

This clonotype has a count of ten or more. The rearrangement uses TRBV7-9 and TRBJ2-7; 7 positions agree with TRBD2. This CDR3 is built from 17 residues. With 2 bases clipped from V and 2 bases from J, the junction kept 12 bases outside the gene matches. From germline, CDR1 is SEHNR and CDR2 FQNEAQ (reference sequence). The CDR3 loop is CASSLIFGLAETYEQYF. Written as DNA, the CDR3 is TGTGCCAGCAGCTTAATATTCGGGCTAGCGGAGACCTACGAGCAGTACTTC.

This clonotype was detected many times. The chain combines TRBV28 with TRBJ1-1; TRBD1 might be the D (5 bases). CDR3 length: 12 amino acids. V was pared by 6 bases and J by 1 base, with 6 bases between. The germline V gene encodes CDR1 MDHEN and CDR2 SYDVKM. CDR3: CASRGRNTEAFF. DNA of the CDR3: TGTGCCAGCAGGGGGCGGAACACTGAAGCTTTCTTT.

CDR3 bases: TGCGCCAGCAGCCAACAGGACGGCTCCTACGAGCAGTACTTC. This encodes CASSQQDGSYEQYF. This chain joins TRBV4-1 and TRBJ2-7, with no clear D. CDR1 is MGHRA, CDR2 YSYEKL, per germline. This CDR3 comprises 14 residues. V shed 2 bases and J shed 0 bases, with 8 bases lying between them.

This clonotype was counted at least ten times. V usage is TRBV20-1 and J usage is TRBJ2-2, with D perhaps matching TRBD2 (5 bases). Germline-derived CDR1 and CDR2 are DFQATT and SNEGSKA (reference sequence). CDR3 length equals 15 residues. The V end lost 3 bases, the J end lost 5 bases, and 16 bases lay between the germline ends. The CDR3 nucleotides read TGCAGTGCTAGTGTCGGGATAAAAGGGACCGGGGAGCTGTTTTTT. Translation gives CSASVGIKGTGELFF.

This clonotype was observed a few times. The J gene is TRBJ2-1, the V gene TRBV28; D is perhaps TRBD1 or TRBD2 (5 bases each). This CDR3 region has 13 residues. V was pared by 3 bases and J by 7 bases, with 10 bases between. Germline-derived CDR1 and CDR2 are MDHEN and SYDVKM. CDR3 residues: CASSFGGDNEQFF. Written as DNA, the CDR3 is TGTGCCAGCAGTTTTGGGGGAGATAATGAGCAGTTCTTC. Complete variable domain (other parts from reference TRBV28 and TRBJ2-1): DVKVTQSSRYLVKRTGEKVFLECVQDMDHENMFWYRQDPGLGLRLIYFSYDVKMKEKGDIPEGYSVSREKKERFSLILESASTNQTSMYLCASSFGGDNEQFFGPGTRLTVL.

At least ten counts were recorded for this clonotype. The rearrangement links TRBV30 to TRBJ2-5, with D perhaps matching TRBD1 (6 bases). The germline gives CDR1 GTSNPN, CDR2 SVGIG (reference sequence). The V end lost 3 bases, the J end lost 1 base, and 15 bases lay between the germline ends. This CDR3 is 15 amino acids long. CDR3 in amino acids: CAWRDRRIFQETQYF. The DNA for the CDR3 is TGTGCCTGGAGGGACAGACGGATCTTCCAAGAGACCCAGTACTTC. Complete variable domain (other parts from reference TRBV30 and TRBJ2-5): SQTIHQWPATLVQPVGSPLSLECTVEGTSNPNLYWYRQAAGRGLQLLFYSVGIGQISSEVPQNLSASRPQDRQFILSSKKLLLSDSGFYLCAWRDRRIFQETQYFGPGTRLLVL.